This TCR beta chain originates from a study of regulatory T cells in long-lasting Graves disease. As for time point: newly diagnosed GD, antithyroid drugs for less than 3 months. Making the TCR library involved RNA that had been extracted from PBMCs. This CDR3 comprises 15 residues. V gave up 4 bases and J gave up 3 bases, with 10 bases separating them. The germline gives CDR1 LNHDA, CDR2 SQIVND (reference sequence). In this sample, this clonotype turned up a few times. Investigators prepared the TCR beta libraries by applying iRepertoire HTBI primers and Arm-PCR of CDR3 regions. TCRdb passed the multiplex PCR reads through MiXCR, listing each CDR3 protein once. The sample shows about 350,000 distinct CDR3 sequences, around 15% of them seen only once. In addition, the sample was reused for a study of T cells in Graves' hyperthyroidism and ophthalmopathy. That source reports: Subjects aged 18 to 65 presented with newly diagnosed hyperthyroidism of less than 2 months' duration. In the blood, most expanded thyroid clonotypes above 0.001 appeared as well. Separating ophthalmopathy from stable hyperthyroidism was achieved by a 13 V-J model.

The V and J genes are TRBV19 and TRBJ2-6; D call uncertain. The receptor was derived from a woman aged 18-29 years with Graves disease. Specimen: peripheral blood mononuclear cells (PBMCs), collected at new diagnosis, from a patient treated with antithyroid drugs. CDR3 sequence (DNA): TGTGCCAGTAGTAGGTATCCTGGTGGGGCCAACGTCCTGACTTTC. This encodes CASSRYPGGANVLTF.